This TCR beta chain was captured in a study of shared clonotypes between healthy human individuals. The study, taken as a whole, reports: Memory subsets had estimated richness that was generally smaller than that of naive subsets. Clonotype sharing levels among donors were expected to vary with sequencing depth.

Negatively enriched CD4+ T cells were divided by CD45RA into naive and memory. Germline V gives CDR1 SGDLS, CDR2 YYNGEE. CDR3 length: 13 residues. V dropped 4 bases and J dropped 12; count of bases not matched to a gene: 6. Sequenced by immunoSEQ multiplex PCR; TCRdb stores in-frame clones only, minus some. The sample has more than 2,000,000 clones; roughly nine tenths are singletons. In the case of this clone: Its antigen is as yet unknown.

The chain uses TRBV9 and TRBJ1-6; 8 bases fit TRBD1. The sample taken for sequencing was naive CD4+ T cells sorted from blood. The sample's subset: CD45RA+ positively selected. The clonotype comes from a man aged 18 to 30 in good health. The CDR3 DNA follows: TGTGCCAGCAGCCTCGGGACAGGCGAACCCCTCCACTTT. This sequence encodes CASSLGTGEPLHF.